This T cell receptor (beta chain) was captured by sequencing in a study of vaccination effects on CD4 cells after COVID-19. The CDR3 is 12 residues long. Germline CDR1 is SEHNR and CDR2 is FQNEAQ (reference sequence). Trimming removed 2 bases at V and 5 bases at J, with 5 bases between. Notes on this clone: Its antigen is unknown.

Antigen-specific CD4+ T cells were expanded (with viral peptide pools) by the ViraFEST assay ahead of sequencing. Having been cultured for less than 12 days, the cells underwent CD4+ T cell isolation. Two doses of either BNT162b2 or mRNA-1273 were given to each participant. The table came from immunoSEQ multiplex PCR; TCRdb's copy has only in-frame clones and leaves some out. The sample has more than 60,000 clones; just under 75% are singletons. Source: CD4+ T cells from PBMCs cultured with HCoV-229E spike peptides, taken after COVID-19 vaccination. This TCR was sampled from a human donor who received a COVID-19 vaccine. This rearrangement joins TRBV7-9 to TRBJ2-3; D gene unclear. The CDR3 bases are TGTGCCAGCAGCTTACTTCGAGATACGCAGTATTTT. It translates to CASSLLRDTQYF.